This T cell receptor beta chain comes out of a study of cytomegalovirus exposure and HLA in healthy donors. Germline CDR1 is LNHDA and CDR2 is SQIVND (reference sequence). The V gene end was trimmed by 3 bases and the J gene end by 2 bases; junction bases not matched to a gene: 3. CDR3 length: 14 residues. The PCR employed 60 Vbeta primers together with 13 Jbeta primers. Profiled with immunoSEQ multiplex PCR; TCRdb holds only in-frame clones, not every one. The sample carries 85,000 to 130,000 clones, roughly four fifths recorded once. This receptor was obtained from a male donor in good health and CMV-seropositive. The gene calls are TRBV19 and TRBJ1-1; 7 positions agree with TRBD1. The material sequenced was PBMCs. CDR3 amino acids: CASSMTGFNTEAFF. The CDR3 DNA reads TGTGCCAGTAGTATGACAGGGTTCAACACTGAAGCTTTCTTT. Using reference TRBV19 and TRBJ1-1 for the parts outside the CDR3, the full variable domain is DGGITQSPKYLFRKEGQNVTLSCEQNLNHDAMYWYRQDPGQGLRLIYYSQIVNDFQKGDIAEGYSVSREKKESFPLTVTSAQKNPTAFYLCASSMTGFNTEAFFGQGTRLTVV.